What follows describes a single T cell receptor (beta chain). The target antigen is unknown. This sample was taken from a study of cytomegalovirus exposure and HLA in healthy donors. In the PCR, 60 Vbeta and 13 Jbeta primers were used. Profiled with immunoSEQ multiplex PCR; TCRdb holds only in-frame clones, not every one. Of 100,000 to 150,000 clones in the sample, 77% were seen once. This CDR3 is built from 13 residues. V shed 5 bases and J shed 1 base, with 12 bases lying between them. Germline assignment: CDR1 GTSNPN and CDR2 SVGIG (reference sequence). Whole-study results and caveats: The study designated 150 to 200 TCR beta chains cytomegalovirus-associated. In vitro confirmation showed three CMV-associated chains to be CMV antigen specific. Reportedly, a later analysis found an Asian-associated ancestry cluster had fewer N-insertions than the approximately 700-donor mean. Per published accounts, TCR beta sequences correctly predicted the HLA-A and HLA-B alleles of most subjects.

The sequencing sample was made of PBMCs. The receptor was derived from a woman in her 40s in good health and CMV-seropositive. The V and J genes are TRBV30 and TRBJ2-7, with D possibly TRBD2 on 5 matching bases. The CDR3 loop is CAWAQRTSYEQYF. CDR3 in DNA: TGTGCCTGGGCCCAACGGACTTCCTACGAGCAGTACTTC.